This T cell receptor (beta chain) is drawn from a study of T cell responses to AZD1222 COVID-19 vaccine. At the level of the study: Second doses at about 4 or about 12 weeks were pooled.

This clone has a handful of counts. Measured with immunoSEQ multiplex PCR; TCRdb has only the in-frame clones, and not every one. Among about 130,000 clones, around 84% were seen once, and the ten largest hold around 10%. The sequence derives from an adult in good health. This specimen consisted of peripheral blood, obtained on day 0 of AZD1222 vaccination.

The CDR3 loop reads CASSQDREQKRRGPSYEQYF. In DNA form, the CDR3 reads TGTGCCAGCAGCCAAGATAGGGAACAGAAACGCAGAGGGCCCTCCTACGAGCAGTACTTC. This chain joins TRBV3-1 (or the pseudogene TRBV3-2) and TRBJ2-7, with a tentative D call TRBD2 (5 bases). The V gene lost 0 bases and the J gene lost 0 bases, with 24 bases spanning the gap. Germline CDR1 is LGHDT and CDR2 is YNNKEL (reference sequence). This CDR3 comprises 20 residues.